Below, 32 T cell receptor beta chains from the same sample are listed, as sequenced in a study of monozygotic twins with inflammatory bowel disease. One entry per CDR3 protein, without DNA, is what TCRdb gives after re-calling the 5' RACE reads. The repertoire table contains around 410,000 distinct CDR3 sequences. The specimen sequenced was blood. The receptors here all came from a human donor with ulcerative colitis or Crohn's disease, or a healthy co-twin of an affected twin (not recorded which).

This chain connects TRBV7-6 to TRBJ2-6; TCRdb's D call, TRBD1, is unchecked because there is no DNA. Germline loops: CDR1 SGHVS, CDR2 FNYEAQ. The CDR3 length is 18 residues. The CDR3 sequence is CASSLATGPLSGANVLTF. Complete variable domain (other parts from reference TRBV7-6 and TRBJ2-6): GAGVSQSPRYKVTKRGQDVALRCDPISGHVSLYWYRQALGQGPEFLTYFNYEAQQDKSGLPNDRFSAERPEGSISTLTIQRTEQRDSAMYRCASSLATGPLSGANVLTFGAGSRLTVL.

The chain has TRBV7-9 and TRBJ1-2; the TCRdb call, TRBD1, lacks DNA for checking. The CDR3 sequence is 16 residues long. Germline CDR1 SEHNR, CDR2 FQNEAQ (reference sequence). The CDR3 protein is CASSLAVGTSNYGYTF.

The J gene is TRBJ2-5, the V gene TRBV7-2. The germline V gene encodes CDR1 SGHTA and CDR2 FQGNSA. There are 11 residues in the CDR3. CDR3 residues: CASTPQETQYF.

V gene TRBV6-1 combines with J gene TRBJ1-5; the TCRdb call, TRBD1, lacks DNA for checking. The CDR3 is 15 residues long. CDR1 and CDR2 (germline): MNHNS, SASEGT. CDR3 residues: CASSEGVRGNQPQHF.

The chain is built from TRBV24-1 and TRBJ1-1. The CDR3 contains 12 residues. Germline V gene sequence: CDR1 KGHDR, CDR2 SFDVKD. The CDR3 spells CATRGRYTEAFF.

This chain uses TRBV5-6 with TRBJ2-1; TCRdb outputs TRBD1, but without DNA this stays unchecked. The CDR3 consists of 15 residues. Germline V CDR1 and CDR2: SGHDT, YYEEEE. CDR3 amino acids: CASSLSSVPGNEQFF.

The chain couples TRBV4-1 to TRBJ1-1. The germline gives CDR1 MGHRA, CDR2 YSYEKL. The CDR3 runs 13 residues. CDR3 loop: CASSQARRTEAFF.

The J gene is TRBJ2-2, the V gene TRBV15; TCRdb reports TRBD1, a call that lacks DNA to check it against. From germline, CDR1 is LNHNV and CDR2 YYDKDF (reference sequence). CDR3 length: 16 residues. The CDR3 loop is CATSRESGQGTGELFF.

The V call is TRBV10-3, the J call TRBJ2-3. CDR3 length: 13 amino acids. The germline V gene has CDR1 ENHRY and CDR2 SYGVKD. The CDR3 here is CAISEGGTDTQYF.

This chain connects TRBV6-2 or TRBV6-3 to TRBJ2-1. CDR1 and CDR2 (germline): MNHEY, SVGEGT. The CDR3 has 18 residues. This CDR3 reads CASSYISPSGRSYNEQFF.

The chain has TRBV20-1 and TRBJ1-2; the D call of TRBD1 rests on TCRdb alone, since no DNA is present to check it. This CDR3 is built from 15 residues. Germline lookup yields CDR1 DFQATT and CDR2 SNEGSKA (reference sequence). CDR3 sequence reads: CSYPQRQVLNYGYTF.

The chain combines TRBV7-9 with TRBJ1-5; TCRdb designates TRBD1, a call that cannot be tested without DNA. CDR3 length: 15 amino acids. Germline V gene data show CDR1 as SEHNR and CDR2 as FQNEAQ (reference sequence). The CDR3: CASSLQGNEGQPQHF.

The chain is built from TRBV5-6 and TRBJ2-3; TCRdb gives TRBD2 as the D gene, but with no DNA this cannot be confirmed. CDR3 length equals 15 residues. Per germline, CDR1 SGHDT and CDR2 YYEEEE. CDR3: CASSLPGLHPDTQYF.

This sequence joins TRBV2 and TRBJ2-3. Germline loops: CDR1 SNHLY, CDR2 FYNNEI. There are 15 residues in the CDR3. The CDR3 loop reads CASSKTRGGTDTQYF.

The gene calls are TRBV10-3 and TRBJ1-3. The CDR3 covers 15 residues. In germline, CDR1 is ENHRY, CDR2 SYGVKD. CDR3 sequence: CAISDTQGGGNTIYF.

V gene TRBV12-3 or TRBV12-4 combines with J gene TRBJ2-2; TCRdb designates TRBD1, a call that cannot be tested without DNA. The CDR3 spans 14 residues. The CDR3: CASSLTGADGELFF.

The chain links TRBV13 to TRBJ2-2. Per germline, CDR1 PRHDT and CDR2 FYEKMQ (reference sequence). This CDR3 contains 16 residues. The CDR3 is CAGSRRRTIGPGELFF.

The gene calls are TRBV29-1 and TRBJ2-7. CDR1 is SQVTM, CDR2 ANQGSEA, per germline. This CDR3 is 13 amino acids long. The CDR3 is CSVEDRLAYEQYF.

The rearrangement links TRBV3-1 to TRBJ2-2. The V gene's germline CDR1 is LGHDT and CDR2 YNNKEL (reference sequence). This CDR3 is built from 14 residues. CDR3: CASNPSGDTGELFF.

The rearrangement links TRBV20-1 to TRBJ1-4. Germline V gene data show CDR1 as DFQATT and CDR2 as SNEGSKA (reference sequence). The CDR3 has 12 residues. CDR3 residues: CSARWEGEKLFF.

The chain joins TRBV20-1 to TRBJ2-2; TCRdb names TRBD1, which stays unverified in the absence of DNA. The germline V gene encodes CDR1 DFQATT and CDR2 SNEGSKA (reference sequence). The CDR3 runs to 14 residues. The chain's CDR3 is CSARARGHTGELFF.

V is TRBV4-3 and J is TRBJ2-3. Germline CDR1 and CDR2: LGHNA and YSLEER. CDR3 size: 15 residues. The CDR3 reads CASSQDYGSRDTQYF.

The genes are TRBV5-1 and TRBJ2-5; there is no DNA to check the TCRdb D call of TRBD2. Germline CDR1 and CDR2: SGHRS and YFSETQ. This CDR3 has 15 amino acids. CDR3 amino acids: CASSLSQGGRETQYF.

The chain links TRBV10-3 to TRBJ1-3; TCRdb picks TRBD1, but there is no DNA to check that call. This CDR3 is built from 15 residues. The germline V gene encodes CDR1 ENHRY and CDR2 SYGVKD. CDR3 residues: CAISVNSGAGNTIYF.

V gene TRBV20-1 combines with J gene TRBJ1-1; TCRdb reports TRBD1, a call that lacks DNA to check it against. CDR1 DFQATT and CDR2 SNEGSKA come from the germline V gene (reference sequence). The CDR3 is 14 residues long. This CDR3 is CSASPPRMNTEAFF.

This chain connects TRBV6-2 or TRBV6-3 to TRBJ2-1; there is no DNA to check the TCRdb D call of TRBD2. The length of the CDR3 is 15 residues. Germline V gives CDR1 MNHEY, CDR2 SVGEGT. The CDR3 region is CASSRLGGLGNEQFF.

The rearrangement links TRBV4-2 to TRBJ2-4. Germline values: CDR1 LGHNA, CDR2 YNFKEQ. This CDR3 spans 13 amino acids. CDR3 protein: CASSQETDFIQYF.

V usage is TRBV5-6 and J usage is TRBJ1-4. This CDR3 has 15 amino acids. Germline V lookup: CDR1 SGHDT, CDR2 YYEEEE. The CDR3 loop reads CASSQFVERGEKLFF.

The chain has TRBV7-2 and TRBJ1-5; the TCRdb D gene call, TRBD1, has no DNA to confirm it. This CDR3 is 16 amino acids long. Germline lookup yields CDR1 SGHTA and CDR2 FQGNSA. This CDR3 is CASSPQGRSDNQPQHF.

The J gene is TRBJ2-3, the V gene TRBV5-1; the TRBD1 assignment by TCRdb is unverifiable without DNA. Germline CDR1 reads SGHRS; CDR2 reads YFSETQ. The CDR3 sequence is 14 residues long. This chain's CDR3 is CASSPGGDTDTQYF.

The genes are TRBV20-1 and TRBJ2-3; as DNA is missing, the TRBD2 call by TCRdb cannot be tested. Germline assignment: CDR1 DFQATT and CDR2 SNEGSKA (reference sequence). CDR3 length: 15 amino acids. The CDR3 reads CSARDLRGGTDTQYF.

V is TRBV10-3 and J is TRBJ1-4; checking the TCRdb D call of TRBD1 is not possible without DNA. The V gene's germline CDR1 is ENHRY and CDR2 SYGVKD. This CDR3 is 13 amino acids long. CDR3 protein: CAISGGPDEKLFF.